This T cell receptor (beta chain) was profiled in a study of cytomegalovirus exposure and HLA in healthy donors. Germline CDR1 MNHNS, CDR2 SASEGT. The CDR3 sequence is 15 residues long. V was pared by 6 bases and J by 4 bases, with 7 bases of the junction left unmatched. About this clone itself: Its antigen is currently unknown.

The PCR ran on 60 Vbeta and 13 Jbeta primers. Some clones are missing from TCRdb's copy, which holds only in-frame ones; the method was immunoSEQ multiplex PCR. The table records approximately 40,000 clones, 66% of them present only once. Points from the study as a whole: In vitro checks showed that a few CMV-associated chains really do target CMV antigens.

V gene TRBV6-1 combines with J gene TRBJ1-5, with TRBD1 identical over 9 bases. The sequenced sample consisted of PBMCs. This sequence originates from a middle-aged man in good health and CMV-seropositive. The CDR3 DNA reads as TGTGCCAGCAGGGAGCGTGGGACAGGGAATCAGCCCCAGCATTTT. It translates to CASRERGTGNQPQHF.